These 6 T cell receptor beta chains originate from one sample sequenced in a study of CD8+CD57+ T cells in acquired aplastic anemia. Genomic DNA, serving as template, underwent TCR beta VDJ and CDR3 profiling. TCRdb ran MiXCR on the reads and lists one entry per CDR3 protein. The sample consists of around 170,000 distinct CDR3 sequences, approximately 45% of them appearing once. Sequenced sample: sorted CD4+, CD8+, or CD8+CD57+ T cells (not recorded which) from PBMCs. These receptors came from a human donor in good health.

This clonotype was observed at least ten times. The V gene is TRBV10-2, the J gene TRBJ2-6; TRBD1 might be the D (6 bases). The germline CDR1 and CDR2 sequences are WSHSY and SAAADI. This CDR3 has 16 amino acids. V was pared by 8 bases and J by 4 bases, with 18 bases between. CDR3 region: CASRRLGAGGANVLTF. The CDR3 nucleotides read TGCGCCAGCCGCCGATTGGGGGCGGGCGGGGCCAACGTCCTGACTTTC.

This clonotype was counted many times. V usage is TRBV5-1 and J usage is TRBJ2-5; TRBD1 matches 7 bases. The CDR3 has 15 amino acids. V dropped 4 bases and J dropped 4; count of bases not matched to a gene: 10. Looked up from germline, CDR1 is SGHRS and CDR2 is YFSETQ. CDR3 DNA sequence: TGCGCCAGCAGCCCTGACCCAAGGGGGCCAGAGACCCAGTACTTC. This translates into CASSPDPRGPETQYF.

V and J are TRBV19 and TRBJ2-1; D is ambiguous. The V end lost 5 bases, the J end lost 8 bases, and 13 bases lay between the germline ends. Germline V gene lookup returns CDR1 LNHDA and CDR2 SQIVND (reference sequence). This CDR3 is built from 13 residues. This CDR3 is CASSPGTWYEQFF. The DNA of the CDR3 is TGTGCCAGTAGTCCCGGTACGTGGTATGAGCAGTTCTTC.

The rearrangement uses TRBV5-1 and TRBJ2-2; a possible D gene is TRBD2 (6 bases). Trimming stripped 3 bases from V and 4 bases from J, with 16 bases between. Germline V CDR1 and CDR2: SGHRS, YFSETQ. CDR3 length: 16 residues. CDR3 nucleotide sequence: TGCGCCAGCAGCTGGCATGAGGTAGCGGCCACCGGGGAGCTGTTTTTT. This translates into CASSWHEVAATGELFF.

The chain joins TRBV20-1 to TRBJ2-7; no definite D call. CDR1 is DFQATT, CDR2 SNEGSKA, per germline (reference sequence). V was cut by 2 bases and J by 1 base, with 18 bases left in between. The CDR3 has 16 residues. This CDR3 reads CSARPTNHSGSYEQYF. The CDR3 DNA reads as TGCAGTGCTAGACCTACTAATCATTCGGGTTCCTACGAGCAGTACTTC.

This chain joins TRBV14 and TRBJ2-5; no firm D call. Trimming removed 4 bases from V and 5 bases from J, with 14 bases in between. The CDR3 loop spans 14 amino acids. Germline CDR1 reads SGHDN; CDR2 reads FVKESK. The CDR3, as DNA: TGTGCCAGCAGCCCAACGGTGACTTGGGAGACCCAGTACTTC. Its protein is CASSPTVTWETQYF.